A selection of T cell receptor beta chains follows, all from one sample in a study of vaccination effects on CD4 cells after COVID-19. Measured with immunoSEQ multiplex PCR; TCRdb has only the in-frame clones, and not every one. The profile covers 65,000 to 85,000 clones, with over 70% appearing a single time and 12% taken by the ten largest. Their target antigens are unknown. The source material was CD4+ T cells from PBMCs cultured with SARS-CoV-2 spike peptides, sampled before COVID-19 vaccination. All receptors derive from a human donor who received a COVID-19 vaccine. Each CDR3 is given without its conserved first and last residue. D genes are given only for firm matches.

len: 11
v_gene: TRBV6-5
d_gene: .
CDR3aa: ASSYGGANTQY

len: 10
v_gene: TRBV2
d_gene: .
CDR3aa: ASSILNTEAF

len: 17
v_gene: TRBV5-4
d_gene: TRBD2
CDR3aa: ASSSKGLAGGSNYNEQF

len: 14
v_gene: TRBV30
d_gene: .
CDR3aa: AWSLLGRSGANVLT

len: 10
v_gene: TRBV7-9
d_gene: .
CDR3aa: ASSFDWGGYT

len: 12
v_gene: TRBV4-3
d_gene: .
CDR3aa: ASSHDGITDTQY

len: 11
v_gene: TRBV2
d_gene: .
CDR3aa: ASKYSMNTEAF

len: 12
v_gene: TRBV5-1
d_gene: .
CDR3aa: ASSLGQSYNEQF

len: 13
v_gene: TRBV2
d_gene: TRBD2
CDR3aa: ASTREAGVYNEQF

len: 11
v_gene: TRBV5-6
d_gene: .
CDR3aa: ASSFQDRIYYT

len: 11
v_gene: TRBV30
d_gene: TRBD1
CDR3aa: AWRTGQGYGYT

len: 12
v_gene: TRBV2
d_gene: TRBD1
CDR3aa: ASGTGGYGETQY

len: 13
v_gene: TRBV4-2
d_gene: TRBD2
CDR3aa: ASGDTSGGTDTQY

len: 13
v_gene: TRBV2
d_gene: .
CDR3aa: ASSVIPGTNTEAF

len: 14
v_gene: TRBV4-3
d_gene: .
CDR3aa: ASSQGAGGINYGYT

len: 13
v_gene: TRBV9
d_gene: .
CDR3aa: ASTRALAAYNEQF

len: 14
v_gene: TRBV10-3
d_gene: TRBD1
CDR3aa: AISESFRTGDNEQF

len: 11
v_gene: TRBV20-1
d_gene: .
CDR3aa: SASGPGQETQY

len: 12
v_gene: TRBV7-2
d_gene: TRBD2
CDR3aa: ASSPTSGENTQY

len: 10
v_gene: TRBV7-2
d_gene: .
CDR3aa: ASSVSTDTQY

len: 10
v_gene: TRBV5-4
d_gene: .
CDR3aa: ASSSPNEKLF

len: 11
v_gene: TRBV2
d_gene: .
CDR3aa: ASSESSNQPQH

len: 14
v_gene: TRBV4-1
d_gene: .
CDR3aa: ASSQVVLAAPKKLF

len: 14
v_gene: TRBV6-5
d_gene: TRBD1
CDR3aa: ASSYVGGARGTEAF

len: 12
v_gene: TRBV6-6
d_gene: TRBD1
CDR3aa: ASSSGTGGYAYT

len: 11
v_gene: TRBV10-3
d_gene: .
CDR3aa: AIGGRLDSPLH

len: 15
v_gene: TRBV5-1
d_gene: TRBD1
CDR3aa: ASSRTGTGAINNEQF